One and the same sample provided the 16 T cell receptor beta chains below, sequenced in a study of T-cell reconstitution after alpha-beta-depleted transplantation in children. A library of TCRbeta sequences, prepared with unique molecular identifiers, was generated. MiXCR, applied by TCRdb to the PCR reads, yields one record per CDR3 protein. The sample yields some 95,000 distinct CDR3 sequences, 20% to 25% seen once. Sequenced here: PBMCs, sampled before TCRalphabeta/CD19-depleted stem cell transplant. These receptors originate from a boy aged 2 to 10 with acute lymphoblastic leukemia, due to receive a stem cell transplant.

This clonotype has a count of ten or more. This chain links TRBV5-6 with TRBJ1-4; D is perhaps TRBD1 (5 bases). The CDR3 covers 15 residues. Germline CDR1 and CDR2: SGHDT and YYEEEE. The V end lost 4 bases, the J end lost 8 bases, and 18 bases lay between the germline ends. The CDR3 reads CASSAIGTKGEKLFF. CDR3 coding DNA: TGTGCCAGCAGCGCGATCGGGACCAAGGGGGAAAAACTGTTTTTT.

J is TRBJ2-5 and V is TRBV3-1; D remains ambiguous. The V end lost 1 base, the J end lost 6 bases, and 9 bases lay between the germline ends. In germline, CDR1 is LGHDT, CDR2 YNNKEL (reference sequence). This CDR3 comprises 13 residues. CDR3 protein: CASSQGLGQTQYF. In DNA form, the CDR3 reads TGTGCCAGCAGCCAAGGACTCGGGCAGACCCAGTACTTC.

The chain combines TRBV20-1 with TRBJ2-2, with 8 bases identical to TRBD2. CDR3 length: 13 residues. Germline assignment: CDR1 DFQATT and CDR2 SNEGSKA (reference sequence). The CDR3 loop is CSQRERNTGELFF. CDR3 bases: TGCTCCCAGCGGGAGAGGAACACCGGGGAGCTGTTTTTT.

V usage is TRBV7-3 and J usage is TRBJ2-5, with TRBD2 as a possible D gene (6 bases). The CDR3 spans 13 residues. V lost 4 bases, J lost 4 bases, and 10 bases lay in between. Germline V gene lookup returns CDR1 SGHTA and CDR2 FQGTGA. The CDR3 region is CASSSGLRETQYF. CDR3 coding DNA: TGTGCCAGCAGCTCTGGACTAAGAGAGACCCAGTACTTC.

The chain recombines TRBV7-3 with TRBJ2-5; 10 bases match TRBD1. V was clipped by 4 bases and J by 1 base; unmatched bases: 3. The CDR3 covers 15 residues. In germline, CDR1 is SGHTA, CDR2 FQGTGA. The CDR3 DNA is TGTGCCAGCAGCTCGGGACAGGGGTTCCAAGAGACCCAGTACTTC. It encodes CASSSGQGFQETQYF.

The chain couples TRBV12-3 or TRBV12-4 to TRBJ1-2; D unresolved. Trimming removed 3 bases from V and 7 bases from J, with 9 bases in between. CDR3 size: 12 residues. In nucleotides, the CDR3 is TGTGCCAGCAGTTTTCCAGGAAGTGGCTACACCTTC. It yields the protein CASSFPGSGYTF.

This clonotype was observed a handful of times. The V gene is TRBV9, the J gene TRBJ2-1, with 7 positions matching TRBD2. The germline V gene has CDR1 SGDLS and CDR2 YYNGEE. Losses at the gene ends were 0 bases for V and 8 bases for J; bases not matched to a gene: 8. CDR3 length: 15 amino acids. The CDR3 region is CASSVASGGGDEQFF. CDR3 nucleotides: TGTGCCAGCAGCGTAGCTAGCGGAGGCGGGGATGAGCAGTTCTTC.

The chain carries TRBV5-1 and TRBJ1-6; D is unresolved. Germline V lookup: CDR1 SGHRS, CDR2 YFSETQ. CDR3 size: 16 residues. Trimming left V 4 bases short and J 7 bases short, with 18 bases between. The CDR3 bases are TGCGCCAGCAGCCCCACCACTCCCGGGATGAATTCACCCCTCCACTTT. Translation gives CASSPTTPGMNSPLHF.

The rearrangement joins TRBV7-2 to TRBJ2-1; 12 bases fit TRBD2. Trimming removed 4 bases from V and 0 bases from J; junction bases left unmatched: 4. Germline V CDR1 and CDR2: SGHTA, FQGNSA. This CDR3 is 17 amino acids long. CDR3 bases: TGTGCCAGCAGCTCAATGGGACTAGCGGGCTCCTACAATGAGCAGTTCTTC. As protein: CASSSMGLAGSYNEQFF.

This clonotype was observed many times. The chain combines TRBV10-3 with TRBJ1-1; unclear D gene. The germline V and J ends were trimmed by 3 bases and 5 bases, with 16 bases remaining between them. The germline V gene encodes CDR1 ENHRY and CDR2 SYGVKD. This CDR3 spans 15 amino acids. The CDR3 loop is CAISDGRVMYTEAFF. The CDR3 bases are TGTGCCATCAGTGACGGGAGGGTGATGTATACTGAAGCTTTCTTT.

This clonotype has just a few counts. The V and J genes are TRBV28 and TRBJ1-5; TRBD1 might be the D (5 bases). Germline values: CDR1 MDHEN, CDR2 SYDVKM. Deletions cut 2 bases from V and 5 bases from J, with 7 bases between. This CDR3 is 13 amino acids long. CDR3 in amino acids: CASSLGQHQPQHF. The CDR3 region has the DNA TGTGCCAGCAGTTTAGGACAACATCAGCCCCAGCATTTT.

This clonotype has only a few counts. V is TRBV7-8 and J is TRBJ2-1, with D perhaps matching TRBD1 or TRBD2 (6 bases each). Trimming stripped 4 bases from V and 6 bases from J, with 22 bases between. Germline loops: CDR1 SGHVS, CDR2 FQNEAQ. The CDR3 length is 17 residues. The CDR3 loop reads CASSSPRRGREGNEQFF. As DNA, the CDR3 is TGTGCCAGCAGCTCCCCTCGACGGGGGCGGGAAGGCAATGAGCAGTTCTTC.

This clonotype appeared many times. This rearrangement joins TRBV28 to TRBJ2-1, with 9 bases lining up with TRBD2. J gave up 9 bases and V 6 bases, and 12 bases lay outside the gene matches. CDR1 is MDHEN, CDR2 SYDVKM, per germline. The length of the CDR3 is 15 residues. CDR3 loop: CASSLLSSGRGEQFF. In DNA form, the CDR3 reads TGTGCCAGCAGCTTACTTAGTAGCGGGAGAGGTGAGCAGTTCTTC.

This chain joins TRBV3-1 and TRBJ2-1, with D perhaps TRBD2 (5 bases). The CDR3 consists of 17 residues. Deletions cut 2 bases from V and 5 bases from J, with 19 bases between. Germline loops: CDR1 LGHDT, CDR2 YNNKEL (reference sequence). CDR3 residues: CASSQSRASKRDNEQFF. As DNA, the CDR3 is TGTGCCAGCAGCCAATCGAGGGCCAGTAAACGGGACAATGAGCAGTTCTTC.

This clonotype was picked up many times. The chain uses TRBV12-3 or TRBV12-4 and TRBJ2-3, with D possibly TRBD2 on 6 matching bases. V was clipped by 5 bases and J by 8 bases, with 23 bases between them. The CDR3 length is 16 residues. The DNA of the CDR3 is TGTGCCAGCAGTCCCCGACTGAGCGGAGGGGCCGGTACGCAGTATTTT. The encoded protein is CASSPRLSGGAGTQYF.

The rearrangement uses TRBV5-8 and TRBJ2-4, with D maybe TRBD2 (6 bases). The CDR3 is 16 amino acids. V was cut by 1 base and J by 2 bases, with 13 bases left in between. Germline V CDR1 and CDR2: SGHTS, YDEGEE. The chain's CDR3 is CASSLPGGATKNIQYF. CDR3 DNA sequence: TGTGCCAGCAGCTTGCCCGGAGGGGCGACCAAAAACATTCAGTACTTC.